Shown below are 27 T cell receptor beta chains from a single sample sequenced in a study of T cell responses to AZD1222 COVID-19 vaccine. TCRdb's copy holds only in-frame clones and misses some; the assay was immunoSEQ multiplex PCR. The table includes approximately 150,000 clones, approximately 86% detected once. The input for sequencing was peripheral blood, taken 28 days after the second AZD1222 dose. These receptors came from an adult who received the AZD1222 COVID-19 vaccine.

This sequence joins TRBV6-5 and TRBJ2-1, with a possible D match to TRBD1 (5 bases). Germline CDR1 is MNHEY and CDR2 is SVGAGI. The V end was cut by 7 bases, the J end by 3 bases, with 16 bases between. This CDR3 region has 15 residues. The DNA of the CDR3 is TGTGCCAGCACCGTCTCGACAGCTGACTACAATGAGCAGTTCTTC. Its translation: CASTVSTADYNEQFF.

The chain couples TRBV19 to TRBJ2-6; possible D gene TRBD1, 5 bases. This CDR3 spans 15 amino acids. Per the germline V gene, CDR1 is LNHDA and CDR2 is SQIVND (reference sequence). The V gene lost 10 bases and the J gene lost 0 bases, with 13 bases spanning the gap. This chain's CDR3 is CATNSGSSGANVLTF. CDR3 nucleotides: TGTGCCACTAATTCAGGGTCCTCTGGGGCCAACGTCCTGACTTTC.

V gene TRBV6-5 combines with J gene TRBJ1-1, with TRBD1 matching over 9 bases. Germline CDR1 and CDR2: MNHEY and SVGAGI. The CDR3 sequence is 15 residues long. After removal of 0 bases from V and 1 base from J, the junction contained 0 bases not matched to a gene. CDR3: CASSYSQGANTEAFF. CDR3 DNA sequence: TGTGCCAGCAGTTACTCACAGGGGGCGAACACTGAAGCTTTCTTT.

The chain is built from TRBV7-9 and TRBJ1-6; possibly TRBD1 for D (5 bases). This CDR3 is 14 amino acids long. V lost 2 bases and J lost 9, with 11 bases in between. Per germline, CDR1 SEHNR and CDR2 FQNEAQ (reference sequence). The CDR3 DNA follows: TGTGCCAGCAGCTTACCTTCGGGGGGTTCACCCCTCCACTTT. Its protein is CASSLPSGGSPLHF. The full variable domain, completed using reference TRBV7-9 and TRBJ1-6, is DTGVSQNPRHKITKRGQNVTFRCDPISEHNRLYWYRQTLGQGPEFLTYFQNEAQLEKSRLLSDRFSAERPKGSFSTLEIQRTEQGDSAMYLCASSLPSGGSPLHFGNGTRLTVT.

The chain employs TRBV3-1 (or the pseudogene TRBV3-2) and TRBJ1-1; no firm D call. Germline V gene lookup returns CDR1 LGHDT and CDR2 YNNKEL (reference sequence). The CDR3 loop spans 12 amino acids. V dropped 1 base and J dropped 10 bases, with 10 bases sitting between them. The CDR3 bases are TGTGCCAGCAGCCAAGTAGGTCTAGGAGCTTTCTTT. This gives the protein CASSQVGLGAFF.

The chain has TRBV27 and TRBJ1-5; D is possibly TRBD1 (6 bases). Germline CDR1 is MNHEY and CDR2 is SMNVEV (reference sequence). V was pared by 4 bases and J by 6 bases, with 19 bases between. The CDR3 has 16 residues. The CDR3 nucleotides are TGTGCCAGCAGTTCGCCCCCACAGGGTGGGGGTCAGCCCCAGCATTTT. This codes for CASSSPPQGGGQPQHF.

This clone occurred a few times. This chain links TRBV7-2 with TRBJ1-2, with a weak D call TRBD1 (5 bases). The CDR3 runs 14 residues. The V gene lost 4 bases and the J gene lost 12 bases, with 21 bases spanning the gap. In germline, CDR1 is SGHTA, CDR2 FQGNSA. CDR3 loop: CASSSRVSVERDTF. The CDR3 DNA is TGTGCCAGCAGCTCCAGGGTCTCTGTAGAACGGGACACCTTC.

The CDR3 DNA follows: TGTGCCAGCAGCTTGGGACAGGCCTACCAAGAGACCCAGTACTTC. It is translated as CASSLGQAYQETQYF. The chain uses TRBV5-8 and TRBJ2-5; D might be TRBD1 (6 bases). The CDR3 contains 15 residues. The germline V and J ends were trimmed by 0 bases and 0 bases, with 9 bases remaining between them. Germline CDR1 and CDR2: SGHTS and YDEGEE.

The V and J genes are TRBV6-5 and TRBJ2-7; TRBD2 aligns across 7 bases. V was pared by 7 bases and J by 3 bases, with 9 bases of the junction left unmatched. The germline V gene has CDR1 MNHEY and CDR2 SVGAGI. The CDR3 runs 14 residues. The CDR3: CASIVASGFYEQYF. In nucleotides, the CDR3 is TGTGCCAGCATCGTGGCTAGCGGATTCTACGAGCAGTACTTC.

The gene calls are TRBV3-1 (or the pseudogene TRBV3-2) and TRBJ2-2; D remains ambiguous. V lost 7 bases to trimming and J lost 4 bases, with 4 bases between them. Per the germline V gene, CDR1 is LGHDT and CDR2 is YNNKEL (reference sequence). This CDR3 is 11 amino acids long. This chain's CDR3 is CASKATGELFF. In DNA form, the CDR3 reads TGTGCCAGCAAGGCCACCGGGGAGCTGTTTTTT.

The chain uses TRBV5-1 and TRBJ2-1; 9 nucleotides align to TRBD2. The CDR3 contains 15 residues. Germline V gives CDR1 SGHRS, CDR2 YFSETQ. J gave up 7 bases and V 0 bases, and 5 bases lay outside the gene matches. The CDR3 sequence: CASSLGGGRDNEQFF. For the CDR3, the DNA is TGCGCCAGCAGCTTGGGCGGCGGGAGGGATAATGAGCAGTTCTTC.

J is TRBJ2-7 and V is TRBV27; D may correspond to TRBD1 or TRBD2 (5 bases each). Germline assignment: CDR1 MNHEY and CDR2 SMNVEV (reference sequence). CDR3 length equals 13 residues. V gave up 5 bases and J gave up 3 bases, with 11 bases separating them. In DNA, the CDR3 is TGTGCCAGCAGTCTACGTGGGGGCTACGAGCAGTACTTC. As protein: CASSLRGGYEQYF.

The V and J genes are TRBV6-4 and TRBJ1-6; TRBD1 matches 10 bases. From germline, CDR1 is MRHNA and CDR2 SNTAGT. The CDR3 runs to 15 residues. With V trimmed by 4 bases and J by 7 bases, 4 bases remained unmatched. For the CDR3, the DNA is TGTGCCAGCAGTGCGTGGGGACAGGGGAATTCACCCCTCCACTTT. It codes for CASSAWGQGNSPLHF.

This rearrangement joins TRBV6-5 to TRBJ1-3, with no clear D. CDR3 length: 15 residues. V was trimmed by 6 bases and J by 0 bases, leaving 12 bases between them. From germline, CDR1 is MNHEY and CDR2 SVGAGI. As DNA, the CDR3 is TGTGCCAGCAGCCCCTGGGGTTTCTCTGGAAACACCATATATTTT. This sequence encodes CASSPWGFSGNTIYF.

V is TRBV28 and J is TRBJ2-7, with 8 bases fitting TRBD1. This CDR3 region has 15 residues. The V gene end was trimmed by 4 bases and the J gene end by 4 bases; junction bases not matched to a gene: 9. Per germline, CDR1 MDHEN and CDR2 SYDVKM. The CDR3 region has the DNA TGTGCCAGCAGTTCCCCCGGGACAGGACCTTACGAGCAGTACTTC. Residues: CASSSPGTGPYEQYF.

The chain recombines TRBV11-2 with TRBJ1-5; tentatively, D is TRBD1 (6 bases). This CDR3 comprises 13 residues. Trimming pared 4 bases from V and 6 bases from J, leaving 10 bases between. The germline V gene encodes CDR1 SGHAT and CDR2 FQNNGV. The CDR3 is CASSSRGGQPQHF. Written as DNA, the CDR3 is TGTGCCAGCAGCTCCCGAGGGGGTCAGCCCCAGCATTTT.

This chain joins TRBV28 and TRBJ2-6; D assignment may be TRBD1 or TRBD2 (5 bases each). V dropped 0 bases and J dropped 0 bases, with 12 bases sitting between them. CDR3 length: 18 amino acids. The germline gives CDR1 MDHEN, CDR2 SYDVKM. CDR3 bases: TGTGCCAGCAGTTTATGGGGACGGACTTACTCTGGGGCCAACGTCCTGACTTTC. Translating gives CASSLWGRTYSGANVLTF.

The V and J genes are TRBV19 and TRBJ1-2; D may be TRBD1 (6 bases). CDR1 and CDR2 from the germline V gene are LNHDA and SQIVND (reference sequence). The CDR3 has 14 amino acids. V gave up 7 bases and J gave up 2 bases, with 14 bases separating them. The CDR3 spells CASTGSGTNYGYTF. The CDR3 DNA is TGTGCCAGTACCGGGTCGGGGACAAACTATGGCTACACCTTC.

The gene calls are TRBV7-9 and TRBJ2-5, with 11 bases lining up with TRBD2. The CDR3 extends over 15 amino acids. Per the germline V gene, CDR1 is SEHNR and CDR2 is FQNEAQ (reference sequence). The trim removed 5 bases at V and 5 bases at J, leaving 7 bases unmatched. The CDR3 DNA follows: TGTGCCAGCAGCCCGAGACTAGCGGGGTTGGAGACCCAGTACTTC. Encoded protein: CASSPRLAGLETQYF.

The rearrangement uses TRBV18 and TRBJ1-2, with D unresolved. V lost 5 bases, J lost 5 bases, and 12 bases lay in between. This CDR3 contains 13 residues. Germline CDR1 reads KGHSH; CDR2 reads LQKENI. The CDR3 spells CASSFGRSYGYTF. CDR3 sequence (DNA): TGTGCCAGCTCATTCGGACGGTCGTATGGCTACACCTTC.

The V and J genes are TRBV6-5 and TRBJ1-2; D not resolved. The germline V gene encodes CDR1 MNHEY and CDR2 SVGAGI. This CDR3 is built from 11 residues. Trimming left V 11 bases short and J 0 bases short, with 7 bases between. DNA for the CDR3: TGTGCCGCCGTAGCTAACTATGGCTACACCTTC. Translated, it gives CAAVANYGYTF.

The J gene is TRBJ1-4, the V gene TRBV4-1; D is unclear. The CDR3 extends over 15 amino acids. V lost 3 bases, J lost 2 bases, and 10 bases lay in between. The germline CDR1 and CDR2 sequences are MGHRA and YSYEKL. The CDR3 loop reads CASSHLGRTNEKLFF. CDR3 bases: TGCGCCAGCAGCCACTTAGGGAGGACTAATGAAAAACTGTTTTTT.

The chain combines TRBV18 with TRBJ2-3, with 11 bases identical to TRBD2. The CDR3 contains 15 residues. V lost 8 bases and J lost 2; bases outside the gene matches: 6. Germline CDR1 is KGHSH and CDR2 is LQKENI. CDR3 DNA: TGTGCCAGCACCGCGACTAGCGGGAACACAGATACGCAGTATTTT. Translation: CASTATSGNTDTQYF.

The chain uses TRBV7-6 and TRBJ2-7; D is perhaps TRBD1 or TRBD2 (5 bases each). Germline V lookup: CDR1 SGHVS, CDR2 FNYEAQ. CDR3 length equals 15 residues. V was clipped by 1 base and J by 3 bases, with 13 bases between them. The CDR3 reads CASSLGEGPNYEQYF. The CDR3 bases are TGTGCCAGCAGCTTAGGAGAGGGGCCGAACTACGAGCAGTACTTC.

The genes are TRBV4-1 and TRBJ1-5; TRBD1 might be the D (6 bases). The CDR3 is made up of 17 amino acids. Trimming stripped 3 bases from V and 2 bases from J, with 17 bases between. Germline CDR1 MGHRA, CDR2 YSYEKL. The CDR3 reads CASSHGSRGAGNQPQHF. In nucleotides, the CDR3 is TGCGCCAGCAGCCACGGGTCCAGGGGCGCGGGCAATCAGCCCCAGCATTTT.

V is TRBV12-5 and J is TRBJ2-7; 8 nucleotides match TRBD1. Germline CDR1 LGHNT, CDR2 FRNRAP. V was pared by 1 base and J by 2 bases, with 4 bases of the junction left unmatched. This CDR3 region has 15 residues. The CDR3 protein is CASGLGDRPTYEQYF. The CDR3 nucleotides read TGTGCTAGTGGTTTGGGGGACAGGCCAACCTACGAGCAGTACTTC.

The chain joins TRBV29-1 to TRBJ1-2, with D possibly matching TRBD1 (6 bases). V lost 7 bases and J lost 0, with 21 bases in between. The germline CDR1 and CDR2 sequences are SQVTM and ANQGSEA. The CDR3 runs to 16 residues. The CDR3 loop reads CSAGRRGVGANYGYTF. The CDR3 DNA is TGCAGCGCTGGCCGCAGGGGCGTTGGGGCTAACTATGGCTACACCTTC. The variable domain in full, completed from reference TRBV29-1 and TRBJ1-2, reads SAVISQKPSRDICQRGTSLTIQCQVDSQVTMMFWYRQQPGQSLTLIATANQGSEATYESGFVIDKFPISRPNLTFSTLTVSNMSPEDSSIYLCSAGRRGVGANYGYTFGSGTRLTVV.